This T cell receptor beta chain was captured by sequencing in a study of blood T cell repertoires in COVID-19. Study context: Sources were T cells, B-cell-depleted T cells, or PBMCs; the material itself was cDNA or gDNA.

This clone was seen a single time. Clones were read by immunoSEQ multiplex PCR, and TCRdb kept only the in-frame ones, dropping some. The sample lists roughly 62,000 clones; around nine tenths were seen once. Germline V lookup: CDR1 LGHDT, CDR2 YNNKEL (reference sequence). V was trimmed by 6 bases and J by 7 bases, leaving 16 bases between them. The length of the CDR3 is 14 residues. The genes are TRBV3-1 (or the pseudogene TRBV3-2) and TRBJ2-1; D uncertain. This receptor was taken from a human donor in a cohort sampled during active COVID-19. The material sequenced was peripheral blood. The CDR3 region has the DNA TGTGCCAGCAGACGCTCTTCCGTGCGAAATGAGCAGTTCTTC. Translating it yields CASRRSSVRNEQFF.